This entry is about one T cell receptor (beta chain). In the study's own analysis: It was from reference gene primer amplification that nucleated cell counts were estimated. The method was immunoSEQ multiplex PCR; TCRdb's version includes in-frame clones alone and lacks a portion of them. V and J calls and clone size are given by that table; D and trimming were obtained from the DNA. Of tens of thousands of clones listed, 80% to 90% are singletons. The CDR3 runs to 14 residues. Germline CDR1 reads SEHNR; CDR2 reads FQNEAQ (reference sequence). V was cut by 7 bases and J by 1 base, with 13 bases left in between. This sample is part of a study of blood T cell repertoires in COVID-19. Looking at the study overall: Nucleic acid was either cDNA or gDNA, and it came from T cells, B-cell-depleted T cells, or PBMCs.

This sequence originates from a man aged 45-60 years with COVID-19, enrolled during active disease. The sequencing sample was made of peripheral blood. V gene TRBV7-9 combines with J gene TRBJ1-1; perhaps TRBD1 as D (6 bases). The CDR3 reads CASTYREGNTEAFF. CDR3 nucleotides: TGTGCCAGCACTTACAGGGAGGGGAACACTGAAGCTTTCTTT.